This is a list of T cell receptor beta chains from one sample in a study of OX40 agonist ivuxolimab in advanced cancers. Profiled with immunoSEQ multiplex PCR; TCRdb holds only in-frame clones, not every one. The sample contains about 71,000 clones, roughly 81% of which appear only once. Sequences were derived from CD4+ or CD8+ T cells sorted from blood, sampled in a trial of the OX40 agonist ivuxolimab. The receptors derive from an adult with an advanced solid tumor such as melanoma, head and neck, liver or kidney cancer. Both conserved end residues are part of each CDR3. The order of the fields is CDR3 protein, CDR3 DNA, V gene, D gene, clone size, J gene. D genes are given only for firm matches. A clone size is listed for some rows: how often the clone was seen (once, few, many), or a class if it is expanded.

CDR3aa: CASSWGHNNQPQHF; CDR3nt: TGTGCCAGCAGCTGGGGACACAACAATCAGCCCCAGCATTTT; v_gene: TRBV7-2; d_gene: NA; abundance: NA; j_gene: TRBJ1-5
CDR3aa: CASSLYLAADYNEQFF; CDR3nt: TGTGCCAGCAGCCTGTATCTAGCGGCGGACTACAATGAGCAGTTCTTC; v_gene: TRBV14; d_gene: TRBD2; abundance: few; j_gene: TRBJ2-1
CDR3aa: CASSYSLGVDTIYF; CDR3nt: TGTGCCAGCAGTTACTCTTTAGGGGTAGACACCATATATTTT; v_gene: TRBV6-5; d_gene: NA; abundance: NA; j_gene: TRBJ1-3
CDR3aa: CASSYTLLGTYEQYF; CDR3nt: TGTGCCAGCAGTTACACCCTACTAGGAACCTACGAGCAGTACTTC; v_gene: TRBV6-5; d_gene: NA; abundance: NA; j_gene: TRBJ2-7
CDR3aa: CASRPGDRVNGYTF; CDR3nt: TGCGCCAGCAGACCCGGGGACAGGGTAAATGGCTACACCTTC; v_gene: TRBV4-1; d_gene: TRBD1; abundance: NA; j_gene: TRBJ1-2
CDR3aa: CASRTDRGWGYTF; CDR3nt: TGTGCCAGCAGAACCGACAGGGGCTGGGGCTACACCTTC; v_gene: TRBV6-5; d_gene: TRBD1; abundance: NA; j_gene: TRBJ1-2
CDR3aa: CSVGSTDTQYF; CDR3nt: TGCAGCGTAGGATCCACAGATACGCAGTATTTT; v_gene: TRBV29-1; d_gene: NA; abundance: NA; j_gene: TRBJ2-3
CDR3aa: CANSECGRGYEQYF; CDR3nt: TGTGCCAACAGTGAGTGCGGACGGGGCTACGAGCAGTACTTC; v_gene: TRBV6-4; d_gene: NA; abundance: once; j_gene: TRBJ2-7
CDR3aa: CASLVPGQYTEAFF; CDR3nt: TGTGCCAGTCTTGTCCCGGGACAATACACTGAAGCTTTCTTT; v_gene: TRBV19; d_gene: NA; abundance: NA; j_gene: TRBJ1-1
CDR3aa: CASSLPYRANEQFF; CDR3nt: TGTGCCAGCAGCTTACCTTACAGGGCCAATGAGCAGTTCTTC; v_gene: TRBV11-3; d_gene: NA; abundance: NA; j_gene: TRBJ2-1
CDR3aa: CASSPSGEANYGYTF; CDR3nt: TGTGCCAGTAGTCCCAGCGGGGAAGCTAACTATGGCTACACCTTC; v_gene: TRBV19; d_gene: NA; abundance: once; j_gene: TRBJ1-2
CDR3aa: CASREGQMNTEAFF; CDR3nt: TGTGCCAGCAGGGAGGGACAGATGAACACTGAAGCTTTCTTT; v_gene: TRBV6-1; d_gene: TRBD1; abundance: NA; j_gene: TRBJ1-1
CDR3aa: CASSSPWSSANEQFF; CDR3nt: TGTGCCAGCAGTTCGCCGTGGTCTTCGGCTAATGAGCAGTTCTTC; v_gene: TRBV13; d_gene: NA; abundance: NA; j_gene: TRBJ2-1
CDR3aa: CASSLAGRNYGYTF; CDR3nt: TGTGCCAGCAGCTTAGCGGGTAGGAACTATGGCTACACCTTC; v_gene: TRBV7-9; d_gene: NA; abundance: few; j_gene: TRBJ1-2
CDR3aa: CASSRDGANYGYTF; CDR3nt: TGTGCCAGCAGCCGGGACGGCGCTAACTATGGCTACACCTTC; v_gene: TRBV5-5; d_gene: NA; abundance: NA; j_gene: TRBJ1-2
CDR3aa: CASSLSATREETQYF; CDR3nt: TGCGCCAGCAGCTTGTCGGCCACTAGGGAAGAGACCCAGTACTTC; v_gene: TRBV5-1; d_gene: NA; abundance: NA; j_gene: TRBJ2-5
CDR3aa: CASRVLEQGNGYTF; CDR3nt: TGTGCCAGCAGAGTCCTAGAACAGGGGAATGGCTACACCTTC; v_gene: TRBV2; d_gene: TRBD1; abundance: NA; j_gene: TRBJ1-2
CDR3aa: CASSFLNRIGDEQYF; CDR3nt: TGTGCCAGCAGCTTTTTGAACAGGATAGGCGACGAGCAGTACTTC; v_gene: TRBV7-3; d_gene: NA; abundance: NA; j_gene: TRBJ2-7
CDR3aa: CASSDSSGSYNEQFF; CDR3nt: TGTGCCAGCAGTGACTCTAGCGGCTCCTACAATGAGCAGTTCTTC; v_gene: TRBV6-4; d_gene: NA; abundance: NA; j_gene: TRBJ2-1
CDR3aa: CASSLGGSTVETQYF; CDR3nt: TGTGCCAGCAGTCTCGGGGGTAGTACGGTGGAGACCCAGTACTTC; v_gene: TRBV25-1; d_gene: NA; abundance: NA; j_gene: TRBJ2-5
CDR3aa: CASSSAGQGTNIQYF; CDR3nt: TGTGCCAGCAGTTCTGCCGGACAGGGGACAAACATTCAGTACTTC; v_gene: TRBV27; d_gene: TRBD1; abundance: NA; j_gene: TRBJ2-4
CDR3aa: CATPGQPNTEAFF; CDR3nt: TGTGCCACTCCGGGACAGCCGAACACTGAAGCTTTCTTT; v_gene: TRBV2; d_gene: TRBD1; abundance: NA; j_gene: TRBJ1-1
CDR3aa: CASSLAGFGNTIYF; CDR3nt: TGCGCCAGCAGCTTGGCTGGGTTTGGAAACACCATATATTTT; v_gene: TRBV5-1; d_gene: NA; abundance: NA; j_gene: TRBJ1-3
CDR3aa: CASSYTPSTEAFF; CDR3nt: TGTGCCAGTAGCTATACACCTTCCACTGAAGCTTTCTTT; v_gene: TRBV19; d_gene: NA; abundance: NA; j_gene: TRBJ1-1
CDR3aa: CASGPGQNTDTQYF; CDR3nt: TGTGCTAGTGGCCCTGGACAGAACACAGATACGCAGTATTTT; v_gene: TRBV12-5; d_gene: NA; abundance: NA; j_gene: TRBJ2-3
CDR3aa: CASSISGTSQPQHF; CDR3nt: TGTGCCAGCAGTATTTCCGGGACAAGTCAGCCCCAGCATTTT; v_gene: TRBV28; d_gene: NA; abundance: NA; j_gene: TRBJ1-5
CDR3aa: CASSLPVTHEQYF; CDR3nt: TGTGCCAGCAGTCTACCGGTAACCCACGAGCAGTACTTC; v_gene: TRBV2; d_gene: NA; abundance: NA; j_gene: TRBJ2-7
CDR3aa: CASSPLAGRDNEQFF; CDR3nt: TGTGCCAGCTCACCCCTAGCGGGGAGGGACAATGAGCAGTTCTTC; v_gene: TRBV18; d_gene: TRBD2; abundance: NA; j_gene: TRBJ2-1
CDR3aa: CASREGDGYTF; CDR3nt: TGTGCCAGCAGGGAGGGGGATGGCTACACCTTC; v_gene: TRBV6-6; d_gene: NA; abundance: NA; j_gene: TRBJ1-2
CDR3aa: CASSPGLGSGNQPQHF; CDR3nt: TGTGCCAGCTCACCCGGGTTAGGATCCGGCAATCAGCCCCAGCATTTT; v_gene: TRBV18; d_gene: NA; abundance: NA; j_gene: TRBJ1-5
CDR3aa: CASSPQENTEAFF; CDR3nt: TGTGCCAGCTCACCTCAGGAGAACACTGAAGCTTTCTTT; v_gene: TRBV18; d_gene: NA; abundance: NA; j_gene: TRBJ1-1
CDR3aa: CASSLGPSGELFF; CDR3nt: TGTGCCAGCAGCTTAGGACCTTCCGGGGAGCTGTTTTTT; v_gene: TRBV9; d_gene: NA; abundance: NA; j_gene: TRBJ2-2
CDR3aa: CASSLEDSLETQYF; CDR3nt: TGCGCCAGCAGCCTGGAGGACTCGCTAGAGACCCAGTACTTC; v_gene: TRBV5-1; d_gene: NA; abundance: NA; j_gene: TRBJ2-5
CDR3aa: CASSLGGREWETQYF; CDR3nt: TGTGCCAGCAGCTTAGGTGGGCGGGAGTGGGAGACCCAGTACTTC; v_gene: TRBV7-2; d_gene: TRBD2; abundance: NA; j_gene: TRBJ2-5
CDR3aa: CASSPDWSSYNEQFF; CDR3nt: TGTGCTAGCAGCCCGGACTGGAGCTCCTACAATGAGCAGTTCTTC; v_gene: TRBV7-7; d_gene: NA; abundance: NA; j_gene: TRBJ2-1
CDR3aa: CASSLSMGGNGKLFF; CDR3nt: TGTGCCAGCAGTTTATCGATGGGGGGGAATGGAAAACTGTTTTTT; v_gene: TRBV27; d_gene: NA; abundance: few; j_gene: TRBJ1-4
CDR3aa: CASSPRTSGSSTDTQYF; CDR3nt: TGTGCCAGCAGCCCTAGGACTAGCGGGAGCAGCACAGATACGCAGTATTTT; v_gene: TRBV7-2; d_gene: TRBD2; abundance: once; j_gene: TRBJ2-3
CDR3aa: CASSDGTGGNYGYTF; CDR3nt: TGCGCCAGCAGTGATGGGACAGGGGGAAATTATGGCTACACCTTC; v_gene: TRBV10-1; d_gene: TRBD1; abundance: NA; j_gene: TRBJ1-2
CDR3aa: CASSLMGGLAGQETQYF; CDR3nt: TGTGCCAGCAGTTTAATGGGGGGGCTAGCGGGCCAAGAGACCCAGTACTTC; v_gene: TRBV27; d_gene: TRBD2; abundance: once; j_gene: TRBJ2-5
CDR3aa: CASSFPGGIEQYF; CDR3nt: TGTGCCAGCAGTTTCCCCGGGGGGATCGAGCAGTACTTC; v_gene: TRBV27; d_gene: TRBD2; abundance: few; j_gene: TRBJ2-7